Listed here are 19 T cell receptor beta chains from one sample, sequenced in a study of T cell responses to AZD1222 COVID-19 vaccine. Libraries were prepared by immunoSEQ multiplex PCR; TCRdb keeps only in-frame clonotypes and omits some of them. The sample has approximately 110,000 clones; over 80% are singletons. This specimen consisted of peripheral blood, obtained on day 0 of AZD1222 vaccination. The origin of the receptors is an adult in good health.

This chain joins TRBV2 and TRBJ1-3; TRBD1 is a possible D gene (6 bases). With 9 bases removed from V and 0 bases from J, the gap between germline ends came to 24 bases. Looked up from germline, CDR1 is SNHLY and CDR2 is FYNNEI. The CDR3 has 18 amino acids. Written as DNA, the CDR3 is TGTGCCAGTTTCATCTCTTTTGGACAGCCAGACTCTGGAAACACCATATATTTT. Protein product: CASFISFGQPDSGNTIYF.

This clone was observed a handful of times. The chain combines TRBV4-1 with TRBJ1-3; TRBD1 aligns across 12 bases. Germline assignment: CDR1 MGHRA and CDR2 YSYEKL. V lost 2 bases, J lost 0 bases, and 8 bases stayed unmatched. CDR3 length: 19 residues. The CDR3 sequence: CASSQLGTGGYYSGNTIYF. CDR3 bases: TGCGCCAGCAGCCAACTAGGGACAGGGGGCTACTACTCTGGAAACACCATATATTTT.

The chain links TRBV27 to TRBJ2-3; D not certain. The CDR3 extends over 13 amino acids. Per germline, CDR1 MNHEY and CDR2 SMNVEV (reference sequence). Trimming left V 5 bases short and J 3 bases short, with 9 bases between. The DNA for the CDR3 is TGTGCCAGCAGTCACGGACGTACAGATACGCAGTATTTT. Protein sequence: CASSHGRTDTQYF.

This chain connects TRBV6-4 to TRBJ2-3; the D gene is possibly TRBD2 (7 bases). The CDR3 runs 18 residues. Germline-derived CDR1 and CDR2 are MRHNA and SNTAGT. The V gene lost 0 bases and the J gene lost 4 bases, with 20 bases spanning the gap. The CDR3 protein is CASSDSSLSGGRPDTQYF. The CDR3 DNA follows: TGTGCCAGCAGTGACTCCAGCCTGTCCGGGGGGCGGCCAGATACGCAGTATTTT.

This clone was observed a handful of times. The chain carries TRBV6-2 or TRBV6-3 and TRBJ2-5; TRBD2 might be the D (6 bases). The ends were cut back, 5 bases at V and 1 base at J, with 14 bases in the middle. The CDR3 extends over 15 amino acids. The germline V gene encodes CDR1 MNHEY and CDR2 SVGEGT. CDR3 in amino acids: CASSGPGTLQETQYF. CDR3 DNA sequence: TGTGCCAGCAGTGGACCTGGGACTCTCCAAGAGACCCAGTACTTC.

This chain connects TRBV19 to TRBJ1-5; tentatively, D is TRBD1 (5 bases). The V gene's germline CDR1 is LNHDA and CDR2 SQIVND (reference sequence). CDR3 size: 17 residues. The V gene lost 1 base and the J gene lost 0 bases, with 13 bases spanning the gap. CDR3 in DNA: TGTGCCAGTAGTATAGTATCGGGACTAGGTAGCAATCAGCCCCAGCATTTT. Its protein product is CASSIVSGLGSNQPQHF.

The V call is TRBV5-5, the J call TRBJ1-1; 7 bases are shared with TRBD1. V was clipped by 3 bases and J by 5 bases; unmatched bases: 10. The length of the CDR3 is 15 residues. The germline V gene has CDR1 SGHKS and CDR2 YYEKEE (reference sequence). CDR3 amino acids: CASSWAQGGRTEAFF. CDR3 DNA sequence: TGTGCCAGCAGCTGGGCTCAGGGGGGCAGGACTGAAGCTTTCTTT.

The table lists this clone with a few counts. V gene TRBV4-2 combines with J gene TRBJ1-1; D unclear. V shed 0 bases and J shed 2 bases, with 10 bases lying between them. Germline CDR1 reads LGHNA; CDR2 reads YNFKEQ. This CDR3 comprises 15 residues. The chain's CDR3 is CASSQERRPNTEAFF. The CDR3 region has the DNA TGTGCCAGCAGCCAAGAGAGACGGCCTAACACTGAAGCTTTCTTT.

The chain employs TRBV6-2 or TRBV6-3 and TRBJ1-1; D possibly corresponds to TRBD1 (6 bases). The CDR3 contains 11 residues. Germline loops: CDR1 MNHEY, CDR2 SVGEGT. V was cut by 6 bases and J by 11 bases, with 13 bases left in between. This chain's CDR3 is CASSNRAGAFF. As DNA, the CDR3 is TGTGCCAGCAGCAACAGGGCTGGGGCTTTCTTT.

V gene TRBV6-6 combines with J gene TRBJ2-1, with TRBD2 identical over 7 bases. The junction had 12 bases not matched to a gene; V was cut back by 5 bases and J by 5 bases. Germline V gene lookup returns CDR1 MNHNY and CDR2 SVGAGI (reference sequence). This CDR3 spans 16 amino acids. CDR3 sequence reads: CASSPLGRGKNNEQFF. CDR3 sequence (DNA): TGTGCCAGCAGTCCCTTGGGGCGGGGGAAAAACAATGAGCAGTTCTTC.

The chain combines TRBV4-1 with TRBJ1-3; TRBD1 might be the D (5 bases). V lost 2 bases to trimming and J lost 1 base, with 12 bases between them. The germline V gene encodes CDR1 MGHRA and CDR2 YSYEKL. The CDR3 totals 16 residues. The CDR3 reads CASSQTPGGSGNTIYF. CDR3 bases: TGCGCCAGCAGCCAAACGCCTGGGGGGTCTGGAAACACCATATATTTT.

The chain joins TRBV14 to TRBJ1-6; 9 bases are a match to TRBD1. J lost 7 bases, V lost 3 bases, and 7 bases had no gene match. This CDR3 comprises 16 residues. Germline lookup yields CDR1 SGHDN and CDR2 FVKESK. The CDR3 coding sequence is TGTGCCAGCAGCCACCACAGGGGGCCCGGGAATTCACCCCTCCACTTT. It specifies CASSHHRGPGNSPLHF.

The V gene is TRBV29-1, the J gene TRBJ2-7, with TRBD1 matching 7 bases. CDR1 and CDR2 (germline): SQVTM, ANQGSEA. V lost 6 bases to trimming and J lost 0 bases; unmatched junction nucleotides: 14. CDR3 length: 16 residues. The CDR3 DNA follows: TGCAGCGTAAGGGGGCGAGTGAAGGGAAGCTCCTACGAGCAGTACTTC. It is translated as CSVRGRVKGSSYEQYF.

The J gene is TRBJ1-1, the V gene TRBV5-1; no clear D gene. CDR1 and CDR2 from the germline V gene are SGHRS and YFSETQ. V was pared by 4 bases and J by 0 bases, with 19 bases between. This CDR3 is 17 amino acids long. CDR3 bases: TGCGCCAGCAGCGCCGGTCCCGGGCTATATATGAACACTGAAGCTTTCTTT. Its protein product is CASSAGPGLYMNTEAFF.

The chain joins TRBV9 to TRBJ1-6; maybe TRBD1 (5 bases). V was trimmed by 0 bases and J by 10 bases, leaving 11 bases between them. CDR1 is SGDLS and CDR2 is YYNGEE in the germline V gene. CDR3 size: 14 residues. The CDR3 loop is CASSVEQGGSPLHF. In DNA, the CDR3 is TGTGCCAGCAGCGTAGAGCAGGGAGGCTCACCCCTCCACTTT.

V usage is TRBV4-3 and J usage is TRBJ2-7; possible D gene TRBD1, 6 bases. This CDR3 has 16 amino acids. V lost 0 bases to trimming and J lost 4 bases, with 16 bases between them. The germline gives CDR1 LGHNA, CDR2 YSLEER. Here the CDR3 reads CASSQDWAGTPYEQYF. The CDR3 region has the DNA TGCGCCAGCAGCCAAGATTGGGCCGGGACACCATACGAGCAGTACTTC.

The rearrangement links TRBV9 to TRBJ2-3; TRBD2 might be the D (6 bases). V was pared by 0 bases and J by 1 base, with 9 bases between. CDR3 length: 15 amino acids. In germline, CDR1 is SGDLS, CDR2 YYNGEE. The CDR3 sequence: CASSVGSGGTDTQYF. CDR3 DNA: TGTGCCAGCAGCGTAGGCTCGGGGGGCACAGATACGCAGTATTTT.

CDR3 sequence reads: CASSQASRMGAREAFF. The CDR3 DNA sequence: TGTGCCAGCAGCCAAGCCTCCAGGATGGGGGCTAGAGAAGCTTTCTTT. The V and J genes are TRBV14 and TRBJ1-1, with D perhaps matching TRBD1 (6 bases). The germline CDR1 and CDR2 sequences are SGHDN and FVKESK. The CDR3 runs 16 residues. Deletions cut 1 base from V and 8 bases from J, with 20 bases between.

This chain links TRBV3-1 (or the pseudogene TRBV3-2) with TRBJ1-2, with D perhaps TRBD1 (5 bases). There are 14 residues in the CDR3. Germline V CDR1 and CDR2: LGHDT, YNNKEL (reference sequence). V lost 6 bases and J 3 bases, leaving 14 bases between the germline ends. The CDR3 DNA is TGTGCCAGCAGGACGGCGGGGGAGTACTATGGCTACACCTTC. It yields the protein CASRTAGEYYGYTF.